Below, 28 T cell receptor beta chains from the same sample are listed, as sequenced in a study of shared clonotypes between healthy human individuals. CD45RO negativity and positive selection for CCR7 defined naive CD8 cells, a population that excluded terminally differentiated effector memory CD45RA+ cells. Libraries were prepared by immunoSEQ multiplex PCR; TCRdb keeps only in-frame clonotypes and omits some of them. Of around 2,000,000 clones in the sample, about 95% were seen once. The sequenced sample was naive CD8+ T cells sorted from blood. Receptors originate from a young man in good health.

The chain is built from TRBV4-3 and TRBJ2-7; 11 bases map to TRBD2. Per germline, CDR1 LGHNA and CDR2 YSLEER. There are 17 residues in the CDR3. With 5 bases clipped from V and 3 bases from J, the junction kept 12 bases outside the gene matches. The CDR3 region has the DNA TGCGCCAGCAGCTATGGTCTAGCGGGAGGTTCTTACTACGAGCAGTACTTC. Translation gives CASSYGLAGGSYYEQYF.

The rearrangement links TRBV6-5 to TRBJ2-1, with D perhaps matching TRBD1 or TRBD2 (5 bases each). V was trimmed by 5 bases and J by 5 bases, leaving 16 bases between them. In germline, CDR1 is MNHEY, CDR2 SVGAGI. The CDR3 has 15 residues. The CDR3 region is CASSGWGTENNEQFF. CDR3 coding DNA: TGTGCCAGCAGTGGCTGGGGGACGGAGAACAATGAGCAGTTCTTC.

The J gene is TRBJ2-7, the V gene TRBV28, with D possibly TRBD2 on 7 matching bases. The CDR3 spans 18 residues. Trimming cost V 7 bases and J 1 base, with 26 bases left between them. Germline values: CDR1 MDHEN, CDR2 SYDVKM. CDR3 sequence reads: CASIGGGRHPGRSYEQYF. CDR3 bases: TGTGCCAGCATAGGAGGGGGACGCCACCCCGGGAGGTCCTACGAGCAGTACTTC. The complete variable domain, with remaining parts taken from reference TRBV28 and TRBJ2-7, reads DVKVTQSSRYLVKRTGEKVFLECVQDMDHENMFWYRQDPGLGLRLIYFSYDVKMKEKGDIPEGYSVSREKKERFSLILESASTNQTSMYLCASIGGGRHPGRSYEQYFGPGTRLTVT.

This chain uses TRBV27 with TRBJ2-5; D possibly matches TRBD1 or TRBD2 (6 bases each). Looked up from germline, CDR1 is MNHEY and CDR2 is SMNVEV (reference sequence). V lost 5 bases, J lost 5 bases, and 18 bases lay in between. This CDR3 has 15 amino acids. In nucleotides, the CDR3 is TGTGCCAGCAGTCCCGGGGCAAGGGGGGCGGAGACCCAGTACTTC. It specifies CASSPGARGAETQYF.

For the CDR3, the DNA is TGTGCCAGTAGTATGTCTCCCCGAGAGCAGTACTTC. It is translated as CASSMSPREQYF. The rearrangement uses TRBV19 and TRBJ2-7, with D hard to call. CDR1 is LNHDA and CDR2 is SQIVND in the germline V gene (reference sequence). The CDR3 is 12 amino acids. V was shortened by 3 bases and J by 7 bases, with 10 bases between the two germline ends.

The chain is built from TRBV11-2 and TRBJ2-7; 7 bases match TRBD2. The germline gives CDR1 SGHAT, CDR2 FQNNGV. This CDR3 comprises 14 residues. J gave up 2 bases and V 5 bases, and 6 bases lay outside the gene matches. The CDR3 DNA follows: TGTGCCAGCAGCCACGGCGGGGGACCCTACGAGCAGTACTTC. Translating gives CASSHGGGPYEQYF.

A remark on this clone: The junction departs from germline at one end; a sequencing error may be responsible. The chain couples TRBV7-7 to TRBJ1-1; D is unresolved. CDR3 length: 13 amino acids. The germline V gene encodes CDR1 SSHAT and CDR2 FNYEAQ (reference sequence). The CDR3 bases are TGTGCTAGCAGCTTTGCGGAGAACACTGAAGCTTTCTTT. It specifies CASSFAENTEAFF.

This clone was counted once. Other DNA sequences in the same sample also yield this CDR3. This chain links TRBV5-4 with TRBJ2-3; D remains ambiguous. Germline V CDR1 and CDR2: SGHNT, YYREEE (reference sequence). Trimming cost V 0 bases and J 5 bases, with 4 bases left between them. The CDR3 consists of 12 residues. CDR3 amino acids: CASSLVEDTQYF. In nucleotides, the CDR3 is TGTGCCAGCAGCTTGGTGGAAGATACGCAGTATTTT.

The gene calls are TRBV5-6 and TRBJ2-7; no reliable D call. The CDR3 runs to 14 residues. From germline, CDR1 is SGHDT and CDR2 YYEEEE. Trimming pared 0 bases from V and 5 bases from J, leaving 12 bases between. In nucleotides, the CDR3 is TGTGCCAGCAGCTTGGGGACCCTCGGACACGAGCAGTACTTC. Protein: CASSLGTLGHEQYF. Based on the CDR3 plus reference TRBV5-6 and TRBJ2-7, the full variable domain is DAGVTQSPTHLIKTRGQQVTLRCSPKSGHDTVSWYQQALGQGPQFIFQYYEEEERQRGNFPDRFSGHQFPNYSSELNVNALLLGDSALYLCASSLGTLGHEQYFGPGTRLTVT.

This chain uses TRBV5-1 with TRBJ2-7; perhaps TRBD1 as D (6 bases). Trimming took 0 bases from V and 0 from J, leaving 10 bases between them. Germline V gene sequence: CDR1 SGHRS, CDR2 YFSETQ. CDR3 size: 15 residues. The CDR3 DNA reads TGCGCCAGCAGCTTGGCCGGGACAAACTCCTACGAGCAGTACTTC. Protein product: CASSLAGTNSYEQYF.

V and J are TRBV6-6 and TRBJ2-3, with 9 nucleotides matching TRBD1. Germline-derived CDR1 and CDR2 are MNHNY and SVGAGI (reference sequence). This CDR3 has 16 residues. The J segment lost 3 bases and the V segment lost 2 bases, leaving 6 bases of the junction unmatched. The CDR3 coding sequence is TGTGCCAGCAGTTACGCTACAGGGGGCGGGACAGATACGCAGTATTTT. It translates to CASSYATGGGTDTQYF.

The genes are TRBV29-1 and TRBJ2-3; a possible D gene is TRBD2 (5 bases). CDR3 size: 15 residues. The germline V gene encodes CDR1 SQVTM and CDR2 ANQGSEA. Between the trimmed V and J ends, which lost 1 base and 3 bases, there was a span of 14 bases. CDR3 loop: CSVEGMELVTDTQYF. Here the CDR3 DNA reads TGCAGCGTTGAAGGGATGGAACTAGTGACAGATACGCAGTATTTT.

In the case of this clone: The sample carries other DNA sequences with the same CDR3. The chain employs TRBV5-1 and TRBJ2-7; D might be TRBD2 (5 bases). Trimming pared 0 bases from V and 5 bases from J, leaving 6 bases between. Germline CDR1 reads SGHRS; CDR2 reads YFSETQ. CDR3 size: 12 residues. The CDR3 sequence is CASSLAGDEQYF. The DNA of the CDR3 is TGCGCCAGCAGCTTGGCCGGGGACGAGCAGTACTTC. Full variable domain (rest looked up from reference TRBV5-1 and TRBJ2-7): KAGVTQTPRYLIKTRGQQVTLSCSPISGHRSVSWYQQTPGQGLQFLFEYFSETQRNKGNFPGRFSGRQFSNSRSEMNVSTLELGDSALYLCASSLAGDEQYFGPGTRLTVT.

The chain is built from TRBV28 and TRBJ1-2; TRBD1 agrees at 10 bases. CDR3 length: 15 residues. Germline loops: CDR1 MDHEN, CDR2 SYDVKM. V was pared by 5 bases and J by 6 bases, with 9 bases of the junction left unmatched. The CDR3 loop reads CASSPTPTGGNGYTF. In nucleotides, the CDR3 is TGTGCCAGCAGTCCAACCCCGACAGGGGGCAATGGCTACACCTTC.

This clone is a singleton in its sample. Different DNA sequences within this sample yield the same CDR3. This chain uses TRBV7-6 with TRBJ2-6; D possibly corresponds to TRBD2 (5 bases). This CDR3 is 15 amino acids long. Trimming cost V 1 base and J 4 bases, with 8 bases left between them. CDR1 SGHVS and CDR2 FNYEAQ come from the germline V gene. CDR3 DNA sequence: TGTGCCAGCAGCTTAGGAGGGTCGGGGGCCAACGTCCTGACTTTC. Translation: CASSLGGSGANVLTF. The variable domain in full, with the rest retrieved from reference TRBV7-6 and TRBJ2-6, is GAGVSQSPRYKVTKRGQDVALRCDPISGHVSLYWYRQALGQGPEFLTYFNYEAQQDKSGLPNDRFSAERPEGSISTLTIQRTEQRDSAMYRCASSLGGSGANVLTFGAGSRLTVL.

The rearrangement uses TRBV19 and TRBJ2-1; tentatively, D is TRBD2 (5 bases). The CDR3 covers 11 residues. V was shortened by 3 bases and J by 11 bases, with 8 bases between the two germline ends. Germline V gene sequence: CDR1 LNHDA, CDR2 SQIVND (reference sequence). The CDR3 DNA reads as TGTGCCAGTAGTATCGGGGTAAAGCAGTTCTTC. Its translation: CASSIGVKQFF.

The chain recombines TRBV19 with TRBJ1-3; TRBD1 aligns across 7 bases. The CDR3 is 15 residues long. Per the germline V gene, CDR1 is LNHDA and CDR2 is SQIVND (reference sequence). V dropped 1 base and J dropped 2; count of bases not matched to a gene: 2. CDR3 sequence (DNA): TGTGCCAGTAGTATAGGAGGGGGCACTGGAAACACCATATATTTT. Its translation is CASSIGGGTGNTIYF.

The chain carries TRBV6-5 and TRBJ1-1; 7 positions match TRBD1. The CDR3 is made up of 15 amino acids. Trimming removed 0 bases from V and 3 bases from J; junction bases left unmatched: 4. Per the germline V gene, CDR1 is MNHEY and CDR2 is SVGAGI. CDR3 residues: CASSYSTGAHTEAFF. CDR3 coding DNA: TGTGCCAGCAGTTACTCAACAGGGGCCCACACTGAAGCTTTCTTT.

The chain links TRBV6-1 to TRBJ1-2; tentatively, D is TRBD1 (6 bases). The ends were cut back, 1 base at V and 4 bases at J, with 10 bases in the middle. The CDR3 has 14 amino acids. CDR1 and CDR2 (germline): MNHNS, SASEGT. CDR3 loop: CASSEDRALYGYTF. CDR3 DNA sequence: TGTGCCAGCAGTGAAGACAGGGCCCTCTATGGCTACACCTTC.

The gene calls are TRBV13 and TRBJ2-7; D is possibly TRBD1 or TRBD2 (7 bases each). The V gene's germline CDR1 is PRHDT and CDR2 FYEKMQ (reference sequence). The V and J ends lost 8 bases and 5 bases respectively, with 16 bases between them. The CDR3 spans 13 residues. CDR3 loop: CASSREGANEQYF. The CDR3 DNA reads as TGTGCCAGCTCTAGGGAGGGGGCCAACGAGCAGTACTTC.

V is TRBV7-9 and J is TRBJ1-5; 7 nucleotides align to TRBD1. The V segment lost 6 bases and the J segment 1 base; nucleotides outside the gene matches: 9. Germline V lookup: CDR1 SEHNR, CDR2 FQNEAQ (reference sequence). The CDR3 sequence is 16 residues long. The CDR3 region has the DNA TGTGCCAGCAGTTCATCGACAGGGAAAAGCAATCAGCCCCAGCATTTT. Protein product: CASSSSTGKSNQPQHF.

The V and J genes are TRBV4-3 and TRBJ2-3, with D unclear. V lost 1 base, J lost 3 bases, and 11 bases lay in between. The germline gives CDR1 LGHNA, CDR2 YSLEER. The CDR3 is 15 amino acids. Written as DNA, the CDR3 is TGCGCCAGCAGCCAAGGGGTTTTCGGGACAGATACGCAGTATTTT. The encoded protein is CASSQGVFGTDTQYF.

In the case of this clone: The sample carries other DNA sequences with the same CDR3. The DNA for the CDR3 is TGTGCCAGCAGCTTAGGAGGCGTTCAGCCCCAGCATTTT. Amino acid sequence: CASSLGGVQPQHF. J is TRBJ1-5 and V is TRBV7-9; D gene ambiguous. V dropped 1 base and J dropped 6 bases, with 7 bases sitting between them. This CDR3 is built from 13 residues. Germline V gene data show CDR1 as SEHNR and CDR2 as FQNEAQ (reference sequence).

CDR3 sequence reads: CASSSFDGVWDTEAFF. CDR3 sequence (DNA): TGTGCCAGCAGCTCGTTTGACGGGGTGTGGGACACTGAAGCTTTCTTT. V and J are TRBV5-6 and TRBJ1-1; D not certain. Germline-derived CDR1 and CDR2 are SGHDT and YYEEEE. The CDR3 runs to 16 residues. Trimming removed 3 bases from V and 3 bases from J, with 18 bases in between. The entire variable domain, with the rest obtained from reference TRBV5-6 and TRBJ1-1, is as follows: DAGVTQSPTHLIKTRGQQVTLRCSPKSGHDTVSWYQQALGQGPQFIFQYYEEEERQRGNFPDRFSGHQFPNYSSELNVNALLLGDSALYLCASSSFDGVWDTEAFFGQGTRLTVV.

The chain joins TRBV27 to TRBJ2-5; D gene uncertain. Between the trimmed V and J ends, which lost 5 bases and 5 bases, there was a span of 3 bases. Germline V CDR1 and CDR2: MNHEY, SMNVEV (reference sequence). The CDR3 has 10 amino acids. The DNA of the CDR3 is TGTGCCAGCAGTGCGGAGACCCAGTACTTC. It is translated as CASSAETQYF.

The rearrangement uses TRBV27 and TRBJ2-7; 10 nucleotides match TRBD1. Losses at the gene ends were 3 bases for V and 2 bases for J; bases not matched to a gene: 4. Per germline, CDR1 MNHEY and CDR2 SMNVEV (reference sequence). The CDR3 is made up of 15 amino acids. Here the CDR3 DNA reads TGTGCCAGCAGTTTTCTGGGACAGGGGCCCTACGAGCAGTACTTC. Protein: CASSFLGQGPYEQYF.

The chain is built from TRBV2 and TRBJ2-5, with 11 bases matching TRBD2. The CDR3 runs 16 residues. V was pared by 2 bases and J by 2 bases, with 4 bases of the junction left unmatched. Germline-derived CDR1 and CDR2 are SNHLY and FYNNEI. DNA for the CDR3: TGTGCCAGCAGTGAAATAGCGGGGGGGCAACAAGAGACCCAGTACTTC. This translates into CASSEIAGGQQETQYF.

As concerns this clone: Other nucleotide sequences in the sample specify the same CDR3. The chain uses TRBV4-3 and TRBJ2-3, with 11 bases that match TRBD2. Germline V gene lookup returns CDR1 LGHNA and CDR2 YSLEER. The CDR3 runs 16 residues. The ends lost 2 bases at V and 0 bases at J; junction bases unmatched: 1. The CDR3 bases are TGCGCCAGCAGCCAACTAGCGGGGGGAAGCACAGATACGCAGTATTTT. Protein sequence: CASSQLAGGSTDTQYF.